The 15 T cell receptor beta chains reported below all come from one sample, sequenced in a study of PD-1 blockade in classical Hodgkin lymphoma. Time point defined: cycle 4 day 1 (C4D1), after more than five weeks of nivolumab. All patients relapsed after autologous stem cell transplantation, and brentuximab vedotin exposure varied. Clones were read by immunoSEQ multiplex PCR, and TCRdb kept only the in-frame ones, dropping some. The sample includes more than 95,000 clones, roughly 89% of them seen just once. The sequencing used peripheral blood mononuclear cells (PBMCs), collected before the fourth cycle of nivolumab. The source of these receptors is a human donor with classical Hodgkin lymphoma.

This chain connects TRBV5-1 to TRBJ2-7; D gene unclear. Germline CDR1 and CDR2: SGHRS and YFSETQ. Trimming pared 6 bases from V and 2 bases from J, leaving 15 bases between. The CDR3 covers 14 residues. The CDR3 reads CASTDTLGPYEQYF. In nucleotides, the CDR3 is TGCGCCAGCACTGACACCTTAGGGCCCTACGAGCAGTACTTC. The full variable domain, with the rest looked up from reference TRBV5-1 and TRBJ2-7, is KAGVTQTPRYLIKTRGQQVTLSCSPISGHRSVSWYQQTPGQGLQFLFEYFSETQRNKGNFPGRFSGRQFSNSRSEMNVSTLELGDSALYLCASTDTLGPYEQYFGPGTRLTVT.

The J gene is TRBJ1-6, the V gene TRBV28; D is perhaps TRBD1 (5 bases). Looked up from germline, CDR1 is MDHEN and CDR2 is SYDVKM. Deletions cut 3 bases from V and 8 bases from J, with 11 bases between. This CDR3 is 14 amino acids long. The CDR3 DNA reads TGTGCCAGCAGTTTGGGCAGGGAGTATTCACCCCTCCACTTT. The encoded protein is CASSLGREYSPLHF.

J is TRBJ1-1 and V is TRBV6-5; D unclear. The V gene's germline CDR1 is MNHEY and CDR2 SVGAGI. The CDR3 has 12 amino acids. V shed 5 bases and J shed 3 bases, with 7 bases lying between them. The CDR3 sequence: CASSRLDTEAFF. The CDR3, as DNA: TGTGCCAGCAGTCGACTGGACACTGAAGCTTTCTTT.

The chain carries TRBV30 and TRBJ2-4; unclear D gene. Trimming left V 3 bases short and J 7 bases short, with 7 bases between. The CDR3 totals 11 residues. Germline V CDR1 and CDR2: GTSNPN, SVGIG (reference sequence). The CDR3, as DNA: TGTGCCTGGAGGAGGTGGAACATTCAGTACTTC. It translates to CAWRRWNIQYF.

The gene calls are TRBV29-1 and TRBJ1-1; D gene uncertain. This CDR3 contains 10 residues. CDR1 and CDR2 (germline): SQVTM, ANQGSEA. The CDR3: CSFWVPPAFF. DNA of the CDR3: TGCAGTTTCTGGGTTCCTCCAGCTTTCTTT.

The chain is built from TRBV18 and TRBJ1-1; D call uncertain. In germline, CDR1 is KGHSH, CDR2 LQKENI. Trimming shortened V by 0 bases and J by 7 bases, and 9 bases separated the two germline ends. The CDR3 is made up of 13 amino acids. The CDR3 spells CASSPPGYGEAFF. The CDR3 DNA follows: TGTGCCAGCTCACCACCCGGGTACGGTGAAGCTTTCTTT.

The chain has TRBV7-8 and TRBJ2-7; no clear D. Germline V gene sequence: CDR1 SGHVS, CDR2 FQNEAQ. The CDR3 is 12 amino acids. Trimming stripped 1 base from V and 4 bases from J, with 5 bases between. The CDR3, as DNA: TGTGCCAGCAGCTTAGGGGCTTACGAGCAGTACTTC. It is translated as CASSLGAYEQYF.

This chain joins TRBV18 and TRBJ2-7; TRBD1 might be the D (6 bases). This CDR3 is 14 amino acids long. The V gene lost 4 bases and the J gene lost 3 bases, with 13 bases spanning the gap. Germline CDR1 and CDR2: KGHSH and LQKENI. CDR3 region: CASSQDSFLYEQYF. DNA of the CDR3: TGTGCCAGCTCACAGGACAGCTTCCTCTACGAGCAGTACTTC.

The chain is built from TRBV6-5 and TRBJ1-4, with TRBD1 matching over 7 bases. The CDR3 spans 14 residues. The J segment lost 8 bases and the V segment lost 6 bases, leaving 9 bases of the junction unmatched. CDR1 is MNHEY and CDR2 is SVGAGI in the germline V gene. This chain's CDR3 is CASSRTGSDEKLFF. CDR3 nucleotides: TGTGCCAGCAGCCGGACAGGTTCTGACGAAAAACTGTTTTTT.

The genes are TRBV30 and TRBJ2-1; 7 positions agree with TRBD2. Germline lookup yields CDR1 GTSNPN and CDR2 SVGIG (reference sequence). After removal of 3 bases from V and 8 bases from J, the junction contained 7 bases not matched to a gene. CDR3 length equals 13 residues. CDR3 amino acids: CAWSLLAQYEQFF. CDR3 DNA sequence: TGTGCCTGGAGCCTACTAGCGCAGTATGAGCAGTTCTTC.

The chain links TRBV6-5 to TRBJ1-5; D is undetermined. This CDR3 has 13 amino acids. CDR1 MNHEY and CDR2 SVGAGI come from the germline V gene. With 2 bases removed from V and 5 bases from J, the gap between germline ends came to 7 bases. CDR3 residues: CASSYASHQPQHF. DNA of the CDR3: TGTGCCAGCAGTTACGCGTCGCATCAGCCCCAGCATTTT.

The V gene is TRBV11-3, the J gene TRBJ2-5, with TRBD2 matching over 12 bases. The CDR3 runs 15 residues. Trimming removed 1 base from V and 5 bases from J; junction bases left unmatched: 2. CDR1 is SGHNT and CDR2 is YENEEA in the germline V gene. In DNA, the CDR3 is TGTGCCAGCAGCTTAGGACTAGCGGGAGTTGAGACCCAGTACTTC. As protein: CASSLGLAGVETQYF.

This rearrangement joins TRBV2 to TRBJ2-7; unclear D gene. Trimming took off 0 bases at V and 1 base at J, with 13 bases between the two ends. The CDR3 totals 16 residues. Germline lookup yields CDR1 SNHLY and CDR2 FYNNEI. The CDR3 bases are TGTGCCAGCAGTGAAGCGCTTAACTCCCCGTCCTACGAGCAGTACTTC. This codes for CASSEALNSPSYEQYF. The entire variable domain, with the rest obtained from reference TRBV2 and TRBJ2-7, is as follows: EPEVTQTPSHQVTQMGQEVILRCVPISNHLYFYWYRQILGQKVEFLVSFYNNEISEKSEIFDDQFSVERPDGSNFTLKIRSTKLEDSAMYFCASSEALNSPSYEQYFGPGTRLTVT.

The CDR3 nucleotides are TGTGCCAGCAGTTCGCTAGGGGGGCTCGAGCAGTACTTC. Translated: CASSSLGGLEQYF. J is TRBJ2-7 and V is TRBV6-5; D possibly uses TRBD1 or TRBD2 (6 bases each). Germline V lookup: CDR1 MNHEY, CDR2 SVGAGI. CDR3 length: 13 residues. V lost 4 bases to trimming and J lost 6 bases, with 13 bases between them.

The rearrangement links TRBV4-2 to TRBJ2-3; 9 bases are shared with TRBD2. There are 16 residues in the CDR3. V gave up 4 bases and J gave up 2 bases; unmatched junction bases: 7. From germline, CDR1 is LGHNA and CDR2 YNFKEQ. The DNA of the CDR3 is TGTGCCAGCAGCCCGAGACTAGCGGAAGACACAGATACGCAGTATTTT. Translation: CASSPRLAEDTDTQYF.